The 6 T cell receptor beta chains below all came from one sample that was sequenced in a study of tissue T cells after allogeneic stem cell transplantation. TCRdb's table, derived via immunoSEQ multiplex PCR, lists solely in-frame clones and lacks some. The sample lists thousands of clones; roughly 44% were seen once. As for time point: mouse harvest day 7 after allogeneic transplant. Tail vein injection delivered 10^7 T-cell-depleted bone marrow cells and 10^6 splenic CD5+ T cells. What was sequenced was gut tissue. The receptors were gathered from a female BALB/c mouse given C57BL/6 T cells with graft-versus-host disease after an allogeneic hematopoietic cell transplant.

As to this clone: Gene names denote mouse genes. With the read ending 1 residue before the CDR3 end, the germline J gene is used to fill in that end. The chain uses TRBV23 and TRBJ2-7; the table names TRBD1, a call not compared with the DNA. The CDR3 has 13 residues. Germline V lookup: CDR1 KGHTA, CDR2 FQNQQP. The CDR3 is CSSSQSQLYEQYF. The covered CDR3 bases are TGCTCCAGCAGTCAATCGCAGCTCTATGAACAGTAC.

As for this clone: Mouse gene names and germline throughout. The missing CDR3 end, 1 residue past where the read stops, is filled in from the germline J gene. The chain combines TRBV26 with TRBJ2-4; D remains unclear. CDR1 is KGHPV and CDR2 is FQNQEV in the germline V gene (reference sequence). The CDR3 covers 14 residues. The germline V and J ends were trimmed by 0 bases and 8 bases, with 12 bases remaining between them. The CDR3 protein is CASSLSQGLATLYF. The covered CDR3 bases are TGTGCCAGCAGTCTGTCACAAGGATTGGCCACCTTGTAC.

Comment on this clone: Mouse names are used for the genes. Read sequence stops 1 residue before the CDR3 end, and the germline J gene provides the missing end. The chain is built from TRBV16 and TRBJ2-5; no clear D gene. Germline CDR1 is SGHSA and CDR2 is FRNQAP. This CDR3 is built from 13 residues. Between the trimmed V and J ends, which lost 3 bases and 6 bases, there was a span of 10 bases. CDR3 DNA (partial): TGTGCAAGCAGCTTTCCCGGGGAGGACACCCAGTAC. As protein: CASSFPGEDTQY. The whole CDR3 region reads CASSFPGEDTQYF. The entire variable domain, with the rest obtained from reference TRBV16 and TRBJ2-5, is as follows: NAGVIQTPRHKVTGKGQEATLWCEPISGHSAVFWYRQTIVQGLEFLTYFRNQAPIDDSGMPKERFSAQMPNQSHSTLKIQSTQPQDSAVYLCASSFPGEDTQYFGPGTRLLVL.

About this clone: The listed genes are named as in mouse. The read finishes 1 residue shy of the CDR3 end, and the germline J gene is used to complete it. The chain links TRBV3 to TRBJ2-7; 7 nucleotides align to TRBD2. The trim removed 5 bases at V and 0 bases at J, leaving 4 bases unmatched. CDR3 length: 14 residues. Per germline, CDR1 SNHLY and CDR2 FYNGKV (reference sequence). The CDR3 spells CASSPGGVSYEQYF. The part of the CDR3 DNA that was read is TGTGCCAGCAGCCCGGGGGGGGTCTCCTATGAACAGTAC.

This clone turned up a few times. The genes and germline here are from mouse. The read terminates 1 residue ahead of where the CDR3 ends, so the germline J gene completes it. The J gene is TRBJ1-3, the V gene TRBV26, with unresolved D. The germline gives CDR1 KGHPV, CDR2 FQNQEV (reference sequence). The V end was cut by 3 bases, the J end by 0 bases, with 9 bases between. This CDR3 contains 15 residues. Partial CDR3 DNA: TGTGCCAGCAGTCTTGGATCCTATTCTGGAAATACGCTCTAT. Translated: CASSLGSYSGNTLY. The entire CDR3 protein is CASSLGSYSGNTLYF. Together with reference TRBV26 and TRBJ1-3, the CDR3 gives the full variable domain: NSKVIQTPRYLVKGQGQKAKMRCIPEKGHPVVFWYQQNKNNEFKFLINFQNQEVLQQIDMTEKRFSAECPSNSPCSLEIQSSEAGDSALYLCASSLGSYSGNTLYFGEGSRLIVV.

As concerns this clone: Genes and germline are mouse. The CDR3 end falls 1 residue outside the read, so it is completed with the germline J gene. The chain couples TRBV15 to TRBJ2-5, with TRBD2 matching over 13 bases. Germline loops: CDR1 SGHND, CDR2 FRSKSL. This CDR3 comprises 14 residues. V was clipped by 6 bases and J by 3 bases; unmatched bases: 0. CDR3 sequence: CASRGLGGQDTQYF. The CDR3 bases that were read are TGTGCCAGCAGGGGACTGGGGGGGCAAGACACCCAGTAC. Full variable domain (missing parts from reference TRBV15 and TRBJ2-5): DAGVTQTPRHEVAEKGQTIILKCEPVSGHNDLFWYRQTKIQGLELLSYFRSKSLMEDGGAFKDRFKAEMLNSSFSTLKIQPTEPKDSAVYLCASRGLGGQDTQYFGPGTRLLVL.